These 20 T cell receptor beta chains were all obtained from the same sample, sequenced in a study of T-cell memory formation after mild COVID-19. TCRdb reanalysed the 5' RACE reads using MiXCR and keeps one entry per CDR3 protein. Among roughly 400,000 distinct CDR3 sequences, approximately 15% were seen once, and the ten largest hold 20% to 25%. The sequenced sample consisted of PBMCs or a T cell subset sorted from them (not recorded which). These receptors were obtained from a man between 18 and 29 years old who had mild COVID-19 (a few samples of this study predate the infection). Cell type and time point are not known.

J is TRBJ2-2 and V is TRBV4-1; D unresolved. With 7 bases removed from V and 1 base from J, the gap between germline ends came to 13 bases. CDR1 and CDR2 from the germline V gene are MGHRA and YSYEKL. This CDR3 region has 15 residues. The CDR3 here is CASTYPGRNTGELFF. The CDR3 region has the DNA TGCGCCAGCACCTACCCGGGCAGGAACACCGGGGAGCTGTTTTTT.

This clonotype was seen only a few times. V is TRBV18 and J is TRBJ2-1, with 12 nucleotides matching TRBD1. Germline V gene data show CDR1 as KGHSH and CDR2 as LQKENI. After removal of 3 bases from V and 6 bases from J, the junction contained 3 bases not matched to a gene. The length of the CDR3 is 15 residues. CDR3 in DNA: TGTGCCAGCTCACCGGGACAGGGGGCAGGCAATGAGCAGTTCTTC. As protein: CASSPGQGAGNEQFF.

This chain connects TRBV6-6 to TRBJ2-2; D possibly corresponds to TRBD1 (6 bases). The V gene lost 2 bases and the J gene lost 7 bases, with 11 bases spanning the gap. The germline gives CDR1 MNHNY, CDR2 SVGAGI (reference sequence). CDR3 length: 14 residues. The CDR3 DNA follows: TGTGCCAGCAGTTACCCCAGGGGCCACGGGGAGCTGTTTTTT. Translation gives CASSYPRGHGELFF.

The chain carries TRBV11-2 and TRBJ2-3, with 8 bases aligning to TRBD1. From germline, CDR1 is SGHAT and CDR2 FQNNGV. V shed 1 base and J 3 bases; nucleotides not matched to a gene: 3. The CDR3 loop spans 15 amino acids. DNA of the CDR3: TGTGCCAGCAGCTTAGTGGGGACAGGAACAGATACGCAGTATTTT. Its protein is CASSLVGTGTDTQYF.

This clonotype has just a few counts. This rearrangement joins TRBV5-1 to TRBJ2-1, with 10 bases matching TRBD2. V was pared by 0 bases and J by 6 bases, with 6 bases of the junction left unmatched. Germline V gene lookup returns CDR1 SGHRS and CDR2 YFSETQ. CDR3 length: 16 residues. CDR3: CASSLVLAGDGNEQFF. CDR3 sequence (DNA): TGCGCCAGCAGCTTGGTCCTAGCGGGGGACGGCAATGAGCAGTTCTTC. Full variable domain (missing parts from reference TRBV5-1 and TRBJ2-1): KAGVTQTPRYLIKTRGQQVTLSCSPISGHRSVSWYQQTPGQGLQFLFEYFSETQRNKGNFPGRFSGRQFSNSRSEMNVSTLELGDSALYLCASSLVLAGDGNEQFFGPGTRLTVL.

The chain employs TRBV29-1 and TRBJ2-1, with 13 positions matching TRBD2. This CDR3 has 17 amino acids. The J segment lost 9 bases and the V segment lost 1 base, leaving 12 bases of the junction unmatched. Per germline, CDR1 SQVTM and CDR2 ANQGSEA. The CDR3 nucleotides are TGCAGCGTTGAAGGACTAGCGGGGGGCCTAAGGGAGGGTGAGCAGTTCTTC. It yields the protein CSVEGLAGGLREGEQFF.

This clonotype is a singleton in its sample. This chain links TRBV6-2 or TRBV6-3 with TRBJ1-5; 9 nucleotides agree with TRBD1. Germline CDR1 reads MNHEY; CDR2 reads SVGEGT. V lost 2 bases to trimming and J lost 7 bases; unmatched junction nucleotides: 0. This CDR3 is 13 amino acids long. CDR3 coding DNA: TGTGCCAGCAGTTACGGGACAGGGCAGCCCCAGCATTTT. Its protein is CASSYGTGQPQHF.

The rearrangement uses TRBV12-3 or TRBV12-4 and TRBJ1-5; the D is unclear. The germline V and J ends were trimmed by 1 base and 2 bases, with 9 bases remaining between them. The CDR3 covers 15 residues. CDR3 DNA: TGTGCCAGCAGTTTAGAAGGGCAGGGCAATCAGCCCCAGCATTTT. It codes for CASSLEGQGNQPQHF.

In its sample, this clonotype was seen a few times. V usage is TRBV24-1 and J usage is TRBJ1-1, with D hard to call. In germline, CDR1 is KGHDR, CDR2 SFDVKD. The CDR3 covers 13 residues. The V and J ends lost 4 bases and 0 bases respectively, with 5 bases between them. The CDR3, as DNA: TGTGCCACCAGTGACCGGATGAACACTGAAGCTTTCTTT. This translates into CATSDRMNTEAFF.

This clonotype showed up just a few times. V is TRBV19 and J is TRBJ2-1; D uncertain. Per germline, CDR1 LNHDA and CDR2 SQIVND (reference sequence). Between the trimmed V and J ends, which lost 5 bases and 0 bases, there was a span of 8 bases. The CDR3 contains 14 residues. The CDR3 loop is CASSSWSSYNEQFF. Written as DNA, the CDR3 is TGTGCCAGTAGTTCGTGGAGCTCCTACAATGAGCAGTTCTTC.

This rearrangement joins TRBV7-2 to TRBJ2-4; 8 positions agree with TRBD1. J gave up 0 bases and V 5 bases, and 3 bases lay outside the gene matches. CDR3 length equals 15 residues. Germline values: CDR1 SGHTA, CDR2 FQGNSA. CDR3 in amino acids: CASSRGQVAKNIQYF. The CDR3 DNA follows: TGTGCCAGCAGCCGGGGACAGGTAGCCAAAAACATTCAGTACTTC.

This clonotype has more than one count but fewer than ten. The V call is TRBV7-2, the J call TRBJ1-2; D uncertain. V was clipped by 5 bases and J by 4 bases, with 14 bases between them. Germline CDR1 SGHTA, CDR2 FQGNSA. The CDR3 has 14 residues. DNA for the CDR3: TGTGCCAGCAGCGCCGGCCCCGAACTCTATGGCTACACCTTC. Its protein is CASSAGPELYGYTF.

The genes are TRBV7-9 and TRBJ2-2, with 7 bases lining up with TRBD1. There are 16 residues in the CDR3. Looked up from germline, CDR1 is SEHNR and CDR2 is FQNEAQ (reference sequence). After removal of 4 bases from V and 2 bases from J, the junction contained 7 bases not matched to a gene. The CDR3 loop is CASSSVRQGNTGELFF. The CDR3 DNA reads TGTGCCAGCAGCTCAGTTCGACAGGGAAACACCGGGGAGCTGTTTTTT.

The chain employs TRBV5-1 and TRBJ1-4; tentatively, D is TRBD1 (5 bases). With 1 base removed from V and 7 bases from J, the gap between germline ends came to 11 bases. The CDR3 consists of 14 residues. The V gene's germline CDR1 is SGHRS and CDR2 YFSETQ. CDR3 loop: CASSLRPGREKLFF. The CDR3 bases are TGCGCCAGCAGCTTGAGGCCAGGGCGTGAAAAACTGTTTTTT.

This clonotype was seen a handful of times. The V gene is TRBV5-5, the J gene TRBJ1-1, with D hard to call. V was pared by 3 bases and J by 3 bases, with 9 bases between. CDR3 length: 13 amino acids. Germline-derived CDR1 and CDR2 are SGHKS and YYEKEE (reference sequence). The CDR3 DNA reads TGTGCCAGCAGCTCAAACTCTTACACTGAAGCTTTCTTT. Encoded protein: CASSSNSYTEAFF.

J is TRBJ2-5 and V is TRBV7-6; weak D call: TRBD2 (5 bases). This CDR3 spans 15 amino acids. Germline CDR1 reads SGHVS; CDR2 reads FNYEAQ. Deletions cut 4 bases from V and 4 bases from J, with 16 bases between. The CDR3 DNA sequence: TGTGCCAGCAGCTCTCCGGTAACTAGAGGAGAGACCCAGTACTTC. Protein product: CASSSPVTRGETQYF.

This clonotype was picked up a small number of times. CDR3 sequence: CASSDFYEGYTEAFF. The CDR3 DNA sequence: TGTGCCAGCAGTGATTTTTACGAGGGGTACACTGAAGCTTTCTTT. V is TRBV2 and J is TRBJ1-1; a possible D gene is TRBD1 (5 bases). Germline-derived CDR1 and CDR2 are SNHLY and FYNNEI. This CDR3 is 15 amino acids long. V was cut by 3 bases and J by 3 bases, with 14 bases left in between.

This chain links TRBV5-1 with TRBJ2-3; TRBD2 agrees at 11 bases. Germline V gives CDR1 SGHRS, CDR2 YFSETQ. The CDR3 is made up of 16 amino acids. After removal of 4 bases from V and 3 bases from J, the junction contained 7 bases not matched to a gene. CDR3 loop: CASSGASGGRTDTQYF. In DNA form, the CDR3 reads TGCGCCAGCAGCGGGGCTAGCGGGGGGCGAACAGATACGCAGTATTTT.

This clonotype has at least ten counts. The CDR3 DNA reads TGTGCCAGCAGCCCGGCGGGACAGGCCTATGGCTACACCTTC. Translating gives CASSPAGQAYGYTF. The chain is built from TRBV7-2 and TRBJ1-2; 8 nucleotides agree with TRBD1. V shed 5 bases, J shed 4 bases, and the junction held 6 bases outside the gene matches. This CDR3 contains 14 residues. CDR1 SGHTA and CDR2 FQGNSA come from the germline V gene.

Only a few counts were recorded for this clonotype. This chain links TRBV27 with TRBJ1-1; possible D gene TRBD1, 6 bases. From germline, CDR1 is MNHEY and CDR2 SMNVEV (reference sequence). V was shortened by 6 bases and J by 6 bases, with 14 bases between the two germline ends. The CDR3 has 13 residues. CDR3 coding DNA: TGTGCCAGCAGCTGGGTTGAGGGGGCTGAAGCTTTCTTT. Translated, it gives CASSWVEGAEAFF.